Each of the 28 T cell receptor beta chains below was sequenced from the same sample in a study of blood T cell repertoires in COVID-19. Some clones are missing from TCRdb's copy, which holds only in-frame ones; the method was immunoSEQ multiplex PCR. Seen here are around 37,000 clones, 90% observed once, and the top ten hold about 25%. Material for sequencing was peripheral blood. These receptor sequences come from a man aged 60 to 75 with active or convalescent COVID-19.

This rearrangement joins TRBV10-1 to TRBJ1-6; 11 nucleotides agree with TRBD1. Germline V CDR1 and CDR2: WNHNN, SYGVQD (reference sequence). V trimming: 5 bases; J trimming: 9 bases; junction bases outside the gene matches: 6. The CDR3 has 15 residues. The CDR3 coding sequence is TGCGCCAGCAGTCCTTGGACAGGGGGCGGTTCACCCCTCCACTTT. This codes for CASSPWTGGGSPLHF.

The chain's CDR3 is CASSLGQAGGYTF. The CDR3, as DNA: TGTGCCAGCAGTCTCGGACAGGCGGGTGGCTACACCTTC. This rearrangement joins TRBV3-1 (or the pseudogene TRBV3-2) to TRBJ1-2; 7 bases align to TRBD1. This CDR3 has 13 residues. V shed 6 bases and J 7 bases; nucleotides not matched to a gene: 8. Per the germline V gene, CDR1 is LGHDT and CDR2 is YNNKEL (reference sequence).

This clone was found a few times. The CDR3: CASSYSGRATEAFF. The CDR3 coding sequence is TGTGCCAGCAGTTACTCGGGCAGGGCCACTGAAGCTTTCTTT. This sequence joins TRBV6-2 or TRBV6-3 and TRBJ1-1; tentatively, D is TRBD1 (5 bases). The CDR3 covers 14 residues. Germline V CDR1 and CDR2: MNHEY, SVGEGT. V lost 0 bases to trimming and J lost 4 bases, with 9 bases between them.

The chain joins TRBV23-1 to TRBJ1-5, with unresolved D. TRBV23-1 is given ORF status, its function remaining uncertain. The CDR3 runs 14 residues. Between the trimmed V and J ends, which lost 5 bases and 10 bases, there was a span of 18 bases. The CDR3 loop reads CASSSEPSATPQHF. The CDR3 DNA follows: TGCGCCAGCAGTTCCGAACCCTCTGCAACTCCCCAGCATTTT.

The V and J genes are TRBV7-8 and TRBJ2-7; TRBD2 matches 15 bases. Losses at the gene ends were 1 base for V and 8 bases for J; bases not matched to a gene: 3. Per the germline V gene, CDR1 is SGHVS and CDR2 is FQNEAQ. The length of the CDR3 is 15 residues. The DNA for the CDR3 is TGTGCCAGCAGCTTAGGGACTAGCGGGAGGGCCAAGCAGTACTTC. Its translation is CASSLGTSGRAKQYF. Combining the CDR3 with reference TRBV7-8 and TRBJ2-7 gives the whole variable domain GAGVSQSPRYKVAKRGQDVALRCDPISGHVSLFWYQQALGQGPEFLTYFQNEAQLDKSGLPSDRFFAERPEGSVSTLKIQRTQQEDSAVYLCASSLGTSGRAKQYFGPGTRLTVT.

In DNA form, the CDR3 reads TGTGCCAGCAGTCTCCTAGCGGGAGTCAATGAGCAGTTCTTC. It specifies CASSLLAGVNEQFF. The chain employs TRBV2 and TRBJ2-1; TRBD2 matches at 10 bases. Germline-derived CDR1 and CDR2 are SNHLY and FYNNEI. CDR3 length equals 14 residues. V dropped 5 bases and J dropped 6; count of bases not matched to a gene: 4.

This clone came up once. The chain employs TRBV5-1 and TRBJ2-1; possibly TRBD1 for D (5 bases). CDR3 size: 16 residues. CDR1 and CDR2 from the germline V gene are SGHRS and YFSETQ. V was trimmed by 4 bases and J by 8 bases, leaving 22 bases between them. The CDR3 nucleotides read TGCGCCAGCAGCCCAGGGCTAGGGCCCAGGTTTTATGAGCAGTTCTTC. Encoded protein: CASSPGLGPRFYEQFF. Complete variable domain (other parts from reference TRBV5-1 and TRBJ2-1): KAGVTQTPRYLIKTRGQQVTLSCSPISGHRSVSWYQQTPGQGLQFLFEYFSETQRNKGNFPGRFSGRQFSNSRSEMNVSTLELGDSALYLCASSPGLGPRFYEQFFGPGTRLTVL.

This chain uses TRBV19 with TRBJ2-3; 7 bases align to TRBD2. Germline lookup yields CDR1 LNHDA and CDR2 SQIVND (reference sequence). This CDR3 is built from 15 residues. V lost 2 bases to trimming and J lost 2 bases; unmatched junction nucleotides: 4. In DNA, the CDR3 is TGTGCCAGTAGTATAATAGCGGGTAACACAGATACGCAGTATTTT. Translating it yields CASSIIAGNTDTQYF.

Written as DNA, the CDR3 is TGTGCCATCAGGACAGGGCTCCAAGAGACCCAGTACTTC. Translating gives CAIRTGLQETQYF. V is TRBV10-3 and J is TRBJ2-5; 7 bases align to TRBD1. Germline CDR1 ENHRY, CDR2 SYGVKD. Trimming removed 6 bases from V and 1 base from J; junction bases left unmatched: 2. This CDR3 is 13 amino acids long.

V gene TRBV28 combines with J gene TRBJ2-7; 8 positions match TRBD2. J lost 6 bases, V lost 2 bases, and 6 bases had no gene match. CDR1 is MDHEN, CDR2 SYDVKM, per germline. This CDR3 has 14 residues. The CDR3 DNA reads TGTGCCAGCAGTTTAGCGGGGGGAAGGAGCGAGCAGTACTTC. Amino acid sequence: CASSLAGGRSEQYF.

The chain employs TRBV19 and TRBJ1-5; possibly TRBD1 for D (6 bases). The CDR3 sequence is 15 residues long. The germline V gene has CDR1 LNHDA and CDR2 SQIVND (reference sequence). V was trimmed by 3 bases and J by 7 bases, leaving 16 bases between them. The CDR3 spells CASSIWAGERQPQHF. CDR3 nucleotide sequence: TGTGCCAGTAGTATTTGGGCAGGGGAACGGCAGCCCCAGCATTTT.

The chain carries TRBV6-6 and TRBJ2-7; D possibly corresponds to TRBD1 (6 bases). Between the trimmed V and J ends, which lost 2 bases and 3 bases, there was a span of 11 bases. CDR1 and CDR2 from the germline V gene are MNHNY and SVGAGI (reference sequence). CDR3 size: 14 residues. The CDR3 here is CASSYLQGFYEQYF. CDR3 DNA sequence: TGTGCCAGCAGTTACCTACAGGGATTCTACGAGCAGTACTTC.

This chain joins TRBV7-2 and TRBJ2-7, with 10 bases aligning to TRBD1. CDR1 is SGHTA and CDR2 is FQGNSA in the germline V gene. V trimming: 4 bases; J trimming: 4 bases; junction bases outside the gene matches: 7. The CDR3 consists of 15 residues. In DNA form, the CDR3 reads TGTGCCAGCAGCTACCGGACAGGGGGGACATACGAGCAGTACTTC. Translation: CASSYRTGGTYEQYF.

CDR3 residues: CASSYSGIAGVYEQYF. The CDR3 DNA is TGTGCCAGCAGTTACTCGGGAATAGCGGGGGTCTACGAGCAGTACTTC. The chain carries TRBV6-6 and TRBJ2-7; 9 positions match TRBD2. CDR3 size: 16 residues. V gave up 0 bases and J gave up 3 bases; unmatched junction bases: 6. Germline CDR1 and CDR2: MNHNY and SVGAGI (reference sequence).

This clone occurred once. The chain has TRBV2 and TRBJ2-1, with D possibly matching TRBD2 (5 bases). V lost 6 bases and J 8 bases, leaving 11 bases between the germline ends. This CDR3 spans 12 amino acids. In germline, CDR1 is SNHLY, CDR2 FYNNEI. The CDR3 sequence: CASRRESDEQFF. Written as DNA, the CDR3 is TGTGCCAGCAGAAGGGAGAGCGATGAGCAGTTCTTC.

This clone was counted once. This rearrangement joins TRBV21-1 to TRBJ2-3; TRBD2, the D gene given by the table, was not confirmed from the DNA. TRBV21-1 represents a pseudogene. This CDR3 spans 16 amino acids. CDR3 nucleotide sequence: TGTGCCAGCAGCAAAGCGCGGGGGGTACGCACAGATACGCAGTATTTT. It encodes CASSKARGVRTDTQYF.

The chain is built from TRBV18 and TRBJ2-1, with 7 bases that match TRBD1. The CDR3 length is 15 residues. The germline V gene has CDR1 KGHSH and CDR2 LQKENI. Unmatched junction bases numbered 4, after V lost 3 bases and J lost 2 bases. The CDR3, as DNA: TGTGCCAGCTCACCGGGACAGTTGGCCTACAATGAGCAGTTCTTC. Its protein is CASSPGQLAYNEQFF.

As DNA, the CDR3 is TGTGCCAGCAGGGAGGAACAGGGGAGAAGAGAGACCCAGTACTTC. This encodes CASREEQGRRETQYF. The genes are TRBV2 and TRBJ2-5, with TRBD1 matching 7 bases. The CDR3 extends over 15 amino acids. Germline-derived CDR1 and CDR2 are SNHLY and FYNNEI. The ends lost 6 bases at V and 4 bases at J; junction bases unmatched: 11.

The chain recombines TRBV7-2 with TRBJ2-3; 11 bases are a match to TRBD2. The CDR3 has 16 amino acids. The trim removed 5 bases at V and 2 bases at J, leaving 6 bases unmatched. CDR1 is SGHTA and CDR2 is FQGNSA in the germline V gene. The CDR3 nucleotides are TGTGCCAGCAGCATCCGACTAGCGGGGACCACAGATACGCAGTATTTT. Translation gives CASSIRLAGTTDTQYF.

V and J are TRBV28 and TRBJ2-1; 14 positions match TRBD2. The CDR3 has 16 amino acids. V shed 4 bases and J 5 bases; nucleotides not matched to a gene: 4. Germline V CDR1 and CDR2: MDHEN, SYDVKM. The CDR3 DNA reads TGTGCCAGCAGTTCCCTGGGACTAGCGGGAGACAATGAGCAGTTCTTC. Protein product: CASSSLGLAGDNEQFF. The whole variable domain, remainder taken from reference TRBV28 and TRBJ2-1, is DVKVTQSSRYLVKRTGEKVFLECVQDMDHENMFWYRQDPGLGLRLIYFSYDVKMKEKGDIPEGYSVSREKKERFSLILESASTNQTSMYLCASSSLGLAGDNEQFFGPGTRLTVL.

In this sample, this clone turned up once. The chain employs TRBV15 and TRBJ1-2, with D possibly matching TRBD1 (6 bases). Per germline, CDR1 LNHNV and CDR2 YYDKDF (reference sequence). CDR3 length: 14 residues. V was trimmed by 1 base and J by 4 bases, leaving 10 bases between them. CDR3 amino acids: CATSRVQGTYGYTF. The CDR3 DNA sequence: TGTGCCACCAGCAGAGTCCAGGGGACCTATGGCTACACCTTC.

This clone came up once. The chain links TRBV15 to TRBJ2-3, with 11 bases lining up with TRBD2. The CDR3 spans 16 residues. The trim removed 4 bases at V and 2 bases at J, leaving 5 bases unmatched. Germline V CDR1 and CDR2: LNHNV, YYDKDF (reference sequence). The CDR3 loop reads CATSTRTSGYTDTQYF. CDR3 nucleotides: TGTGCCACCAGCACCAGGACTAGCGGGTACACAGATACGCAGTATTTT.

V is TRBV29-1 and J is TRBJ2-1; 11 bases line up with TRBD1. Germline V lookup: CDR1 SQVTM, CDR2 ANQGSEA. The ends lost 5 bases at V and 8 bases at J; junction bases unmatched: 8. The length of the CDR3 is 14 residues. The CDR3 loop is CSVFGTGGFDEQFF. The CDR3 bases are TGCAGCGTTTTCGGGACAGGGGGTTTCGATGAGCAGTTCTTC.

The chain employs TRBV6-6 and TRBJ1-5; weak D call: TRBD1 (5 bases). Germline V gives CDR1 MNHNY, CDR2 SVGAGI (reference sequence). V lost 5 bases and J lost 4, with 18 bases in between. The CDR3 covers 16 residues. CDR3 loop: CASSRNLDSPNQPQHF. CDR3 bases: TGTGCCAGCAGTCGAAACCTAGACAGCCCTAATCAGCCCCAGCATTTT.

A single count supports this clone. This chain joins TRBV18 and TRBJ1-1, with 7 bases fitting TRBD1. Germline V gene data show CDR1 as KGHSH and CDR2 as LQKENI. Trimming at V came to 6 bases and at J to 3 bases, leaving 4 bases not matched to a gene. CDR3 length: 13 residues. CDR3 sequence: CASSLGQDTEAFF. The CDR3 DNA follows: TGTGCCAGCTCTCTCGGACAGGACACTGAAGCTTTCTTT.

The chain recombines TRBV4-1 with TRBJ1-1; perhaps TRBD1 as D (6 bases). CDR3 length: 13 amino acids. Trimming took off 1 base at V and 10 bases at J, with 13 bases between the two ends. Germline loops: CDR1 MGHRA, CDR2 YSYEKL. The CDR3 DNA sequence: TGCGCCAGCAGCCAAGGGACAGTCTCGAGAGCTTTCTTT. It specifies CASSQGTVSRAFF.

The chain carries TRBV5-8 and TRBJ1-2, with D possibly being TRBD1 (5 bases). Germline V CDR1 and CDR2: SGHTS, YDEGEE. The CDR3 extends over 13 amino acids. The V end was cut by 0 bases, the J end by 2 bases, with 5 bases between. CDR3: CASSLGGNYGYTF. DNA for the CDR3: TGTGCCAGCAGCTTGGGGGGCAACTATGGCTACACCTTC.

This chain uses TRBV4-1 with TRBJ1-5; D is uncertain. Per germline, CDR1 MGHRA and CDR2 YSYEKL. There are 17 residues in the CDR3. The V gene lost 1 base and the J gene lost 4 bases, with 17 bases spanning the gap. The CDR3 here is CASSQGKGGWMNQPQHF. The CDR3 DNA is TGCGCCAGCAGCCAAGGTAAAGGAGGTTGGATGAATCAGCCCCAGCATTTT.